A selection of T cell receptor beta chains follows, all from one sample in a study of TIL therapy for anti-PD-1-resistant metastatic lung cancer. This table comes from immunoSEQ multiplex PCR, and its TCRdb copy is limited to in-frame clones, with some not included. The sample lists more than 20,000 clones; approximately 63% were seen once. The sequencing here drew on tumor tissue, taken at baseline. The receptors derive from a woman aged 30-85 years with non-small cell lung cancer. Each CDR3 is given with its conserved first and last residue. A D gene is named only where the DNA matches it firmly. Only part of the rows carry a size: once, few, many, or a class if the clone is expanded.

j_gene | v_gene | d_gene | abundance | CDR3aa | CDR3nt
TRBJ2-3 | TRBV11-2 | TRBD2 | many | CASSTLAGVGTDTQYF | TGTGCCAGCAGCACTCTAGCGGGAGTGGGCACAGATACGCAGTATTTT
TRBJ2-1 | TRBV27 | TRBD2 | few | CASSTGGTSVNEQFF | TGTGCCAGCAGTACTGGCGGGACTAGCGTGAATGAGCAGTTCTTC
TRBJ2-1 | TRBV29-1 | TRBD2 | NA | CSVEGLAGGWNEQFF | TGCAGCGTTGAAGGTCTAGCGGGAGGCTGGAATGAGCAGTTCTTC
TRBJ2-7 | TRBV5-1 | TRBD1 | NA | CASSKTGPQEQYF | TGCGCCAGCAGCAAGACAGGGCCGCAAGAGCAGTACTTC
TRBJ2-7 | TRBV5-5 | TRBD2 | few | CASSPGTTSAEQYF | TGTGCCAGCAGCCCCGGGACTACTTCTGCCGAGCAGTACTTC
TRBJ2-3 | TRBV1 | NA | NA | CTSSPPGLVEGADTQYF | TGCACCAGCAGCCCACCGGGACTAGTGGAGGGGGCAGATACGCAGTATTTT
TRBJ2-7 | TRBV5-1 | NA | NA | CASSLRGDEQYF | TGCGCCAGCAGTTTGCGGGGAGACGAGCAGTACTTC
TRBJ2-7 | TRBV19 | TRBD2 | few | CASSIGLAGVYEQYF | TGTGCCAGTAGTATTGGGCTAGCGGGAGTATACGAGCAGTACTTC
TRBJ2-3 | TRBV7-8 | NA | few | CASSLAHADTQYF | TGTGCCAGCAGCTTAGCTCATGCGGATACGCAGTATTTT
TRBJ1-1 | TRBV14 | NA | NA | CASSQHPGTVTEAFF | TGTGCCAGCAGCCAACATCCCGGCACAGTCACTGAAGCTTTCTTT
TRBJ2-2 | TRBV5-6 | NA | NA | CASSFGGRTGELFF | TGTGCCAGCAGCTTCGGGGGGCGTACCGGGGAGCTGTTTTTT
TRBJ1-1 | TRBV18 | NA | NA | CASSAGMNTEAFF | TGTGCCAGCTCAGCAGGGATGAACACTGAAGCTTTCTTT
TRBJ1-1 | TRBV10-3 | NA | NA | CAISPTTGTNTEAFF | TGTGCCATCAGTCCCACTACAGGGACCAACACTGAAGCTTTCTTT
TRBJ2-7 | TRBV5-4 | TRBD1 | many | CASSTLLQGAQYEQYF | TGTGCCAGCAGCACCTTATTACAGGGGGCGCAATACGAGCAGTACTTC
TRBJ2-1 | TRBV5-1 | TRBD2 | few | CASSVLAGGVYEQFF | TGCGCCAGCAGCGTACTAGCGGGAGGAGTATATGAGCAGTTCTTC
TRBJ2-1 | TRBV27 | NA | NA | CASSFENPSYNEQFF | TGTGCCAGCAGTTTTGAGAATCCCTCTTACAATGAGCAGTTCTTC
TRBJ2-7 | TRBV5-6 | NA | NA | CASSFASYEQYF | TGTGCCAGCAGCTTCGCTAGCTACGAGCAGTACTTC
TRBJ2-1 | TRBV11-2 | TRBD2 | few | CASSSLGVGGRVEQFF | TGTGCCAGCAGCTCCCTAGGGGTCGGCGGGAGGGTTGAGCAGTTCTTC
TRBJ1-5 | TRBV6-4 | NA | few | CASSGGVNQPQHF | TGTGCCAGCAGTGGGGGTGTAAATCAGCCCCAGCATTTT
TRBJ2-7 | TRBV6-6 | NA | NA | CASRRDHATGIEQYF | TGTGCCAGCAGGCGGGACCACGCGACAGGGATCGAGCAGTACTTC
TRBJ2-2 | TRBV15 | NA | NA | CATRGGTGELFF | TGTGCCACCAGGGGGGGCACCGGGGAGCTGTTTTTT
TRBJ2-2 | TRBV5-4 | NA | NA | CASSHDRVGELFF | TGTGCCAGCAGCCATGACAGAGTCGGGGAGCTGTTTTTT
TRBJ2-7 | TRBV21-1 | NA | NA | CASSKGGGHITGVEQYF | TGTGCCAGCAGCAAGGGGGGTGGACATATAACGGGAGTCGAGCAGTACTTC
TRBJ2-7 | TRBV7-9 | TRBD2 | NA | CASSSVLAGLSSYEQYF | TGTGCCAGCAGTTCAGTACTAGCGGGGTTGAGCTCCTACGAGCAGTACTTC
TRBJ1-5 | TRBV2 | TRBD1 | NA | CASSEDGRGNQPQHF | TGTGCCAGCAGTGAAGATGGCAGGGGGAATCAGCCCCAGCATTTT
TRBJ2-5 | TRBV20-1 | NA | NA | CSATNIETQYF | TGCAGTGCTACAAACATAGAGACCCAGTACTTC
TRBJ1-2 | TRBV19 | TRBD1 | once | CASSSLGAGGVKDYGYTF | TGTGCCAGTAGTAGTCTCGGGGCAGGGGGCGTTAAGGACTATGGCTACACCTTC
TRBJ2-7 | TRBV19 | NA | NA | CASSTVPGLPYEQYF | TGTGCCAGTAGTACGGTCCCGGGGCTCCCATACGAGCAGTACTTC
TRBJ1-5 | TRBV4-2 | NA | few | CASSQGPGGPQHF | TGTGCCAGCAGCCAAGGGCCGGGCGGACCCCAGCATTTT
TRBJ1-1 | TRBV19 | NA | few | CASSISANTEAFF | TGTGCCAGTAGTATCTCAGCGAACACTGAAGCTTTCTTT
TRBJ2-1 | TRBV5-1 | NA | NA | CASSRGHEQFF | TGCGCCAGCAGTCGGGGGCATGAGCAGTTCTTC
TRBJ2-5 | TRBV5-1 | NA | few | CASSLDPGETQYF | TGCGCCAGCAGCTTGGACCCCGGGGAGACCCAGTACTTC
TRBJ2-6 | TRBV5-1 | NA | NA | CASSAVGDLSGANVLTF | TGCGCCAGCAGCGCGGTGGGGGACCTCTCTGGGGCCAACGTCCTGACTTTC
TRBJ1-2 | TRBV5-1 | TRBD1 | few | CASSRQGGGLNYGYTF | TGCGCCAGCAGCAGACAGGGAGGAGGCCTTAACTATGGCTACACCTTC
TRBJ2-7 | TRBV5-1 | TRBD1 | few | CASSWATSTGYEQYF | TGCGCCAGCAGCTGGGCTACCTCGACAGGGTACGAGCAGTACTTC
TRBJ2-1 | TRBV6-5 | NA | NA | CASRTGSSSEQFF | TGTGCCAGCAGAACGGGTTCCAGCAGTGAGCAGTTCTTC
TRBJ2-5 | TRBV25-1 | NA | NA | CASSVGDLTQYF | TGTGCCAGCAGTGTAGGGGACCTTACCCAGTACTTC
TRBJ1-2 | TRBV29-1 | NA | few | CSVEDRDYGYTF | TGCAGCGTTGAAGACAGGGACTATGGCTACACCTTC
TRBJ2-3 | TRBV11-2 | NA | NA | CASSLSSTDTQYF | TGTGCCAGCAGCTTAAGCAGCACAGATACGCAGTATTTT
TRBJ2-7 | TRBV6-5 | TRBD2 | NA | CASSPRPGTSGLTF | TGTGCCAGCAGCCCGCGACCCGGGACTAGCGGTCTAACGTTC
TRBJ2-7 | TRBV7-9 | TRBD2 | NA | CASSPGRTYEQYF | TGTGCCAGCAGCCCCGGGAGGACCTACGAGCAGTACTTC
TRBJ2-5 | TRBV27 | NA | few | CASSPLGGIETQYF | TGTGCCAGCAGTCCCCTAGGCGGGATAGAGACCCAGTACTTC
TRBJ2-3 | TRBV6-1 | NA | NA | CASISSWDTQYF | TGTGCCAGCATTTCGTCTTGGGATACGCAGTATTTT
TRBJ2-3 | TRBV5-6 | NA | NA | CASSLVPSIVQYF | TGTGCCAGCAGCCTGGTACCTAGCATTGTGCAGTATTTT
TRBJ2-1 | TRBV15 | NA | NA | CATSRDAGTYNEQFF | TGTGCCACCAGCAGAGATGCGGGAACCTACAATGAGCAGTTCTTC
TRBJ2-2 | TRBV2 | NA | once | CASRRQATGELFF | TGTGCCAGCAGAAGACAAGCCACCGGGGAGCTGTTTTTT
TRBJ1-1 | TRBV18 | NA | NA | CASSPGPQGVGGTEAFF | TGTGCCAGCTCACCCGGCCCTCAGGGTGTGGGGGGTACTGAAGCTTTCTTT
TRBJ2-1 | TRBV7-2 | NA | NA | CASSLVVLAYNEQFF | TGTGCCAGCAGCTTAGTAGTTTTGGCCTACAATGAGCAGTTCTTC
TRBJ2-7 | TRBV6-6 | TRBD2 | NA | CASSPLAGVSEQYF | TGTGCCAGCAGCCCCCTAGCGGGAGTCAGCGAGCAGTACTTC
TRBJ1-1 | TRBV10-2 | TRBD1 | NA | CASTTGQVNTEAFF | TGCGCCAGCACCACGGGACAGGTGAACACTGAAGCTTTCTTT
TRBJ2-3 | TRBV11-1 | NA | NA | CASSSYLQGDTQYF | TGTGCCAGCAGCTCCTACTTACAGGGAGATACGCAGTATTTT
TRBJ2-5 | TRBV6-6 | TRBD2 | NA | CASSPLAGEETQYF | TGTGCCAGCAGCCCTCTAGCGGGGGAAGAGACCCAGTACTTC
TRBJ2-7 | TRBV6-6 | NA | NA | CASRGVYEQYF | TGTGCCAGCAGGGGAGTGTACGAGCAGTACTTC
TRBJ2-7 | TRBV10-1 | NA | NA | CASSGGGMYEQYF | TGCGCCAGCAGCGGGGGCGGAATGTACGAGCAGTACTTC
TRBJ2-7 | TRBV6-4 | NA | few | CASSDIYEQYF | TGTGCCAGCAGTGACATCTACGAGCAGTACTTC
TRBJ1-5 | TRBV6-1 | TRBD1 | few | CASSASVGGEQPQHF | TGTGCCAGCAGTGCCTCGGTAGGGGGCGAACAGCCCCAGCATTTT
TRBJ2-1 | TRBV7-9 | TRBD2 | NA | CASSLHLLAREENEQFF | TGTGCCAGCAGCCTTCACCTCCTCGCGCGGGAGGAAAATGAGCAGTTCTTC